Listed below are T cell receptor beta chains from one sample, sequenced in a study of OX40 agonist ivuxolimab in advanced cancers. TCRdb's table, derived via immunoSEQ multiplex PCR, lists solely in-frame clones and lacks some. The sample shows 75,000 to 100,000 clones, roughly 89% of them seen only once. The specimen comprised CD4+ or CD8+ T cells sorted from blood, sampled in a trial of the OX40 agonist ivuxolimab. The receptor set was obtained from an adult with an advanced solid tumor such as melanoma, head and neck, liver or kidney cancer. Both conserved end residues are part of each CDR3. Fields, in order: V gene, J gene, clone size, D gene, CDR3 DNA, CDR3 protein. A D gene is named only where the DNA matches it firmly. Clone size is given for some rows only: seen once, a few or many times, or a class if the clone is expanded.

>TRBV19|TRBJ1-2|NA|NA
TGTGCCAGTAGAAGACACCCCGGGGGCTACACCTTC
CASRRHPGGYTF
>TRBV7-9|TRBJ2-7|NA|NA
TGTGCCAGCAGCCCGCGGACAGTTTTCAGCAACGAGCAGTACTTC
CASSPRTVFSNEQYF
>TRBV9|TRBJ1-3|NA|TRBD1
TGTGCCAGCAGCGTAGTTGGGACAGCGAGCTCTGGAAACACCATATATTTT
CASSVVGTASSGNTIYF
>TRBV5-1|TRBJ2-7|NA|TRBD1
TGCGCCAGCGGTAGTAGACAGGGCATGGGCGAGCAGTACTTC
CASGSRQGMGEQYF
>TRBV5-1|TRBJ1-1|NA|NA
TGCGCCAGCAGCACCCGGGCTCCGGGAGACACTGAAGCTTTCTTT
CASSTRAPGDTEAFF
>TRBV19|TRBJ2-1|NA|NA
TGTGCCAGTAGTAACCCCCGCGAGCAGTTCTTC
CASSNPREQFF
>TRBV28|TRBJ1-1|NA|TRBD1
TGTGCCAGCAGTGGGGACAGCACAAGAAGGGCTTTCTTT
CASSGDSTRRAFF
>TRBV2|TRBJ2-1|NA|NA
TGTGCCAGCGAGTTGGGGAGACTCGGCGGGCTGGGGAATGAGCAGTTCTTC
CASELGRLGGLGNEQFF
>TRBV4-2|TRBJ1-2|NA|TRBD1
TGTGCCAGCAGCCAAGATTCGAAAGGGACAGGGATTTTCCACTATGGCTACACCTTC
CASSQDSKGTGIFHYGYTF
>TRBV7-2|TRBJ2-1|NA|TRBD1
TGTGCCAGCAGCCAATCACCGGGACAGGGGTACGAGCAGTTCTTC
CASSQSPGQGYEQFF
>TRBV28|TRBJ2-6|NA|NA
TGTGCCAGCAGTTTAGGGACACCTGGGGCCAACGTCCTGACTTTC
CASSLGTPGANVLTF
>TRBV28|TRBJ2-7|NA|TRBD1
TGTGCCAGCAGTAGGACAGGGGGAATTTACGAGCAGTACTTC
CASSRTGGIYEQYF
>TRBV7-7|TRBJ2-5|NA|NA
TGTGCTAGCAGCTTTGGGTTGGGGCGGGGAGAGACCCAGTACTTC
CASSFGLGRGETQYF
>TRBV19|TRBJ2-3|NA|TRBD2
TGTGCCAGTAGTATAATAAGGGGAGCGGGAAAAGATACGCAGTATTTT
CASSIIRGAGKDTQYF
>TRBV12-2|TRBJ2-1|few|NA
TGTGCAAGTCGCTTAGCGGGAGCCTACAATGAGCAGTTCTTC
CASRLAGAYNEQFF
>TRBV10-3|TRBJ1-1|NA|TRBD1
TGTGCCATCAGAATAACAGGGGAGAACACTGAAGCTTTCTTT
CAIRITGENTEAFF
>TRBV11-2|TRBJ1-5|NA|NA
TGTGCCAGCAGCTTAGATGGTTTAGTTCAGCCCCAGCATTTT
CASSLDGLVQPQHF
>TRBV19|TRBJ1-5|NA|NA
TGTGCCAGTAGTATCATTTCCGGGCAGCCCCAGCATTTT
CASSIISGQPQHF
>TRBV7-2|TRBJ1-4|NA|NA
TGTGCCAGCAGCGTATATGAAAAACTGTTTTTT
CASSVYEKLFF
>TRBV29-1|TRBJ1-1|NA|TRBD1
TGCAGCGTTGGCTGGACAGGGGCCCCTGAAGCTTTCTTT
CSVGWTGAPEAFF
>TRBV19|TRBJ2-3|NA|NA
TGTGCCAGTAGTATCCGGGGGCCCCCCGTCGATACGCAGTATTTT
CASSIRGPPVDTQYF
>TRBV5-1|TRBJ2-7|NA|NA
TGCGCCAGCAGCTTGGGGTCGGGGGAAAGTTTCGAGCAGTACTTC
CASSLGSGESFEQYF
>TRBV19|TRBJ1-5|NA|NA
TGTGCCAGTAGTTTCTTAACAGGGAATCAGCCCCAGCATTTT
CASSFLTGNQPQHF
>TRBV12-5|TRBJ1-1|once|TRBD1
TGTGCTAGTGGTTCCGACAGGGGGGTAACTGAAGCTTTCTTT
CASGSDRGVTEAFF
>TRBV10-3|TRBJ2-1|NA|NA
TGTGCCATCAGTGGTGCGACCGTGGCGTCATGGCAGTTCTTC
CAISGATVASWQFF
>TRBV4-3|TRBJ2-6|NA|NA
TGCGCCAGCAGCCAAGACCCCACTACCTCTGGGGCCAACGTCCTGACTTTC
CASSQDPTTSGANVLTF
>TRBV28|TRBJ2-3|NA|NA
TGTGCCAGCAGTTTGAGTCTTCAAGATACGCAGTATTTT
CASSLSLQDTQYF
>TRBV27|TRBJ2-1|NA|TRBD2
TGTGCCAGCAGTTTATCCGGGACTAGACGGAACAATGAGCAGTTCTTC
CASSLSGTRRNNEQFF
>TRBV28|TRBJ2-7|NA|NA
TGTGCCAGCAGTGAGTCGGACAGTACCTACGAGCAGTACTTC
CASSESDSTYEQYF
>TRBV28|TRBJ1-1|NA|TRBD1
TGTGCCAGCAGTTGGGACAGCCGCACTGAAGCTTTCTTT
CASSWDSRTEAFF
>TRBV4-2|TRBJ2-2|NA|NA
TGTGCCAGCAGCCAAGATAGCGGCGTCACCGGGGAGCTGTTTTTT
CASSQDSGVTGELFF
>TRBV7-3|TRBJ2-1|once|NA
TGTGCCAGCAGCCAAGCCGCAGGCAACTCCTACAATGAGCAGTTCTTC
CASSQAAGNSYNEQFF
>TRBV6-6|TRBJ2-6|NA|NA
TGTGCCAGCAGTTTTCAGGGGAGCGGGGCCAACGTCCTGACTTTC
CASSFQGSGANVLTF
>TRBV6-5|TRBJ1-5|NA|NA
TGTGCCAGCGGCGGGCCTTATAGCAATCAGCCCCAGCATTTT
CASGGPYSNQPQHF
>TRBV6-6|TRBJ1-1|NA|TRBD1
TGTGCCAGCAGTTACCCACCGGGACAGAGGAACACTGAAGCTTTCTTT
CASSYPPGQRNTEAFF
>TRBV25-1|TRBJ2-4|NA|TRBD1
TGTGCCAGCAGTCTGACAGGGGTCAACATTCAGTACTTC
CASSLTGVNIQYF
>TRBV7-2|TRBJ2-7|few|TRBD1
TGTGCCAGCAGCTTTCGCGACAGGGGAGGAAATTACGAGCAGTACTTC
CASSFRDRGGNYEQYF
>TRBV11-3|TRBJ2-7|NA|NA
TGTGCCAGCAGCTTAGAGCGGGTGGGCGGCTTGGACTTC
CASSLERVGGLDF
>TRBV11-3|TRBJ2-2|once|TRBD2
TGTGCCAGCAGCCGCTTCGGGGGGAAGTCCGGGGAGCTGTTTTTT
CASSRFGGKSGELFF
>TRBV11-2|TRBJ2-2|NA|NA
TGTGCCAGCAGCTTCAGGGGAACCGGGGAGCTGTTTTTT
CASSFRGTGELFF
>TRBV30|TRBJ1-3|NA|TRBD1
TGTGCCTCCGCGACAGGGGGCTCTGGAAACACCATATATTTT
CASATGGSGNTIYF
>TRBV27|TRBJ1-5|NA|NA
TGTGCCACCCGAGGCGGATATAGCAATCAGCCCCAGCATTTT
CATRGGYSNQPQHF
>TRBV6-5|TRBJ2-5|NA|TRBD2
TGTGCCAGCAGTTTCGGACTAGCGGGAGGGTCGGAGACCCAGTACTTC
CASSFGLAGGSETQYF
>TRBV27|TRBJ2-7|NA|TRBD1
TGTGCCAGCAGCGGTGGACAGGCCACCTACGAGCAGTACTTC
CASSGGQATYEQYF
>TRBV7-9|TRBJ1-1|few|NA
TGTGCCAGCAGCTTAGTCAAGCCAGCTGGTGAAGCTTTCTTT
CASSLVKPAGEAFF
>TRBV5-4|TRBJ1-4|NA|NA
TGTGCCAGCAGCCCCGGTGGCGGGGGGGCCGGGGATGAAAAACTGTTTTTT
CASSPGGGGAGDEKLFF
>TRBV7-2|TRBJ2-4|once|NA
TGTGCCAGCAGCTCATTCGCTAGGGGTTGGGACATTCAGTACTTC
CASSSFARGWDIQYF
>TRBV7-6|TRBJ2-5|once|TRBD1
TGTGCCAGCAGCTTAGGGACAGGTAGAGAGACCCAGTACTTC
CASSLGTGRETQYF
>TRBV5-6|TRBJ1-4|NA|NA
TGTGCCAGCCACACAGGGCTGGCTAATGAAAAACTGTTTTTT
CASHTGLANEKLFF
>TRBV7-2|TRBJ2-3|NA|TRBD1
TGTGCCAGCAGCTTCCAGGGGGGCACAGATACGCAGTATTTT
CASSFQGGTDTQYF